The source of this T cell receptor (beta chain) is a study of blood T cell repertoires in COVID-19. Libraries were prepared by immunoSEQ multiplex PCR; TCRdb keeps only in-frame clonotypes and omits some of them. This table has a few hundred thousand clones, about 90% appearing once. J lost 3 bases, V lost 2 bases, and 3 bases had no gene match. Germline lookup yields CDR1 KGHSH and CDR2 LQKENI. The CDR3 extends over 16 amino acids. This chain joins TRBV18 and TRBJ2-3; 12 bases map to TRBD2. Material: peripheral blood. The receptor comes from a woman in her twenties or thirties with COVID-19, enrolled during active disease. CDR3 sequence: CASSPSSGRETDTQYF. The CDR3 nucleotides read TGTGCCAGCTCACCATCTAGCGGGAGGGAGACAGATACGCAGTATTTT.